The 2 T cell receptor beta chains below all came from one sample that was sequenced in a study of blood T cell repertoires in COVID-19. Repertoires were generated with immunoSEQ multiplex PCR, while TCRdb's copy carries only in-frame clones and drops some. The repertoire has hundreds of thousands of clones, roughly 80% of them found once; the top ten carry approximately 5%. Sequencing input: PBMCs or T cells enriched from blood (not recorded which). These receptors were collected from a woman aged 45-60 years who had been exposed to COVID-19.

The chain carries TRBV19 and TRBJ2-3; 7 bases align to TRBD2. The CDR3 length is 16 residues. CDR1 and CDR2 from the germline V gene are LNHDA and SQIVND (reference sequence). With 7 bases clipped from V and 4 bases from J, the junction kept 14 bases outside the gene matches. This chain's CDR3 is CASKGSGTSSPDTQYF. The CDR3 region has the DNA TGTGCCAGTAAGGGGAGCGGGACCAGCAGTCCAGATACGCAGTATTTT.

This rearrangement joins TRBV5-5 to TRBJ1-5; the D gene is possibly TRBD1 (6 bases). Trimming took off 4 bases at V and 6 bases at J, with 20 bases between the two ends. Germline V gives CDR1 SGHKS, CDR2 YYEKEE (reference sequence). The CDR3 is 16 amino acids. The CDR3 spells CASSRSQGSDTQPQHF. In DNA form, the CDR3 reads TGTGCCAGCAGCCGATCCCAGGGGTCCGATACTCAGCCCCAGCATTTT.